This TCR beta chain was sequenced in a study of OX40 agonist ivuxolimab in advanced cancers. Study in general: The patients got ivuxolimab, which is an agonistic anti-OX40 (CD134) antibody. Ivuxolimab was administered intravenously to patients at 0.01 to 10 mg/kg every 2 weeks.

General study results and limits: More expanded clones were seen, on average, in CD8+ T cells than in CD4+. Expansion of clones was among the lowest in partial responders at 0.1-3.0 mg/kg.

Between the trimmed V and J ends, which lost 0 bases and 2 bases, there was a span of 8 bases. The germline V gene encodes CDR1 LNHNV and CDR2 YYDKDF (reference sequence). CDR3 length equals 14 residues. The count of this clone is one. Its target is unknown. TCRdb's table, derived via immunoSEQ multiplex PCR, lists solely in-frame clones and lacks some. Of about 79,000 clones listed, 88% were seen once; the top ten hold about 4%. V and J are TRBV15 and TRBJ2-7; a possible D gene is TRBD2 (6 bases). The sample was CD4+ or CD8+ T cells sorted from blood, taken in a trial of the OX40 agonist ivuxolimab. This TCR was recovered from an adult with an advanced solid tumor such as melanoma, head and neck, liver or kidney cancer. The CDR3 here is CATSRDRGTYEQYF. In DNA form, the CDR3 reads TGTGCCACCAGCAGAGATCGGGGGACCTACGAGCAGTACTTC.